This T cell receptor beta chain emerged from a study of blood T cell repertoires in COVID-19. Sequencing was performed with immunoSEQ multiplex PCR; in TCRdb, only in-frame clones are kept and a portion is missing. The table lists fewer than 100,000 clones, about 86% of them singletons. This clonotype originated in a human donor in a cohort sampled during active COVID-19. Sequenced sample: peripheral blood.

CDR3 in DNA: TGTGCCAGCAGTTTAAGGGGTCCGCAGGGAATTTGGGGCTACACCTTC. This sequence encodes CASSLRGPQGIWGYTF. The chain has TRBV27 and TRBJ1-2, with D perhaps TRBD1 (5 bases). The ends were cut back, 2 bases at V and 8 bases at J, with 21 bases in the middle. The CDR3 runs to 16 residues. The germline V gene has CDR1 MNHEY and CDR2 SMNVEV (reference sequence).